The rows below give T cell receptor beta chains drawn from one sample of a study of T cells in Graves' hyperthyroidism and ophthalmopathy. TCRdb re-called the multiplex PCR reads through MiXCR, storing one row per CDR3 protein. The sample holds under 400,000 distinct CDR3 sequences; approximately 13% are singletons and the top ten take around 9.2%. The sequencing input was blood. These TCRs come from a woman under 30 with Graves' hyperthyroidism. The CDR3 runs from the conserved cysteine through the conserved F or W.

v_call	j_call	cdr3_aa
TRBV9	TRBJ2-1	CASSPTSGRGRNEQFF
TRBV20-1	TRBJ2-5	CSARLAGGSVAQYF
TRBV9	TRBJ2-3	CASSVEGADTQYF
TRBV9	TRBJ2-1	CASSVLSGSNEQFF
TRBV11-2	TRBJ2-1	CASSGTSGPKQFF
TRBV27	TRBJ1-4	CASSLLGSPSEKLFF
TRBV5-1	TRBJ2-5	CASNQWTSQETQYF
TRBV3-1	TRBJ1-6	CASSHRSPLHF
TRBV5-6	TRBJ2-1	CASSLLQHEQFF
TRBV5-1	TRBJ2-7	CASSLDISETHEQYF
TRBV18	TRBJ2-2	CASSPTGSPGELFF
TRBV20-1	TRBJ2-1	CSARSGGGADEQFF
TRBV28	TRBJ2-1	CASSTSGGGSYNEQFF
TRBV2	TRBJ1-1	CASSHTERNTEAFF
TRBV6-2/TRBV6-3	TRBJ2-3	CASSYSTGLDTQYF
TRBV20-1	TRBJ1-4	CSALHATNEKLFF
TRBV7-3	TRBJ2-3	CASSSSGTSGPSTDTQYF
TRBV7-2	TRBJ2-3	CASSAQTSGGLTDTQYF
TRBV20-1	TRBJ2-7	CSARESGQPYEQYF
TRBV27	TRBJ2-1	CASSFPTSGRVSEQFF
TRBV5-1	TRBJ2-1	CASSLTSGPYNEQFF
TRBV6-2/TRBV6-3	TRBJ2-7	CASSYIDTLEQYF
TRBV27	TRBJ1-1	CASSHYSRGNTEAFF
TRBV28	TRBJ2-1	CASSLTPSVGGEQFF
TRBV7-3	TRBJ2-1	CASSLVNENEQFF
TRBV12-3/TRBV12-4	TRBJ1-1	CASSTRQGNTEAFF
TRBV19	TRBJ1-5	CASSPGPAGGQPQHF
TRBV6-1	TRBJ2-1	CASKWSSYNEQFF
TRBV4-1	TRBJ2-3	CASSQLAGGDTQYF
TRBV7-8	TRBJ2-1	CASSLGLAGIGDEQFF
TRBV28	TRBJ1-1	CASSSLDSEAFF
TRBV20-1	TRBJ2-7	CSAREPLAGGPSNEQYF
TRBV7-2	TRBJ2-7	CASSLRTSGVLPYF
TRBV28	TRBJ1-5	CASSAGSENSAQHF
TRBV20-1	TRBJ2-7	CSARDWAVSYEQYF
TRBV10-1	TRBJ1-2	CASSERQGVNYGYTF
TRBV27	TRBJ2-7	CASSDDRGRYEQYF
TRBV19	TRBJ2-1	CASNGGWYNEQFF
TRBV3-1	TRBJ1-3	CASSQERGRSGNTIYF
TRBV5-1	TRBJ2-7	CASSWGLAGSYEQYF
TRBV7-2	TRBJ2-3	CASSLSHFVSDTQYF
TRBV5-1	TRBJ2-5	CASSLHGQQETQYF
TRBV5-5	TRBJ1-1	CASSLVPESNTEAFF
TRBV9	TRBJ2-3	CASSLRLAADTQYF
TRBV18	TRBJ2-1	CASSPRLNEQFF
TRBV19	TRBJ1-5	CASTYRQEYSNQPQHF
TRBV18	TRBJ1-1	CASSPLPDGTEAFF
TRBV10-2	TRBJ1-2	CASSESRVVRGYTF